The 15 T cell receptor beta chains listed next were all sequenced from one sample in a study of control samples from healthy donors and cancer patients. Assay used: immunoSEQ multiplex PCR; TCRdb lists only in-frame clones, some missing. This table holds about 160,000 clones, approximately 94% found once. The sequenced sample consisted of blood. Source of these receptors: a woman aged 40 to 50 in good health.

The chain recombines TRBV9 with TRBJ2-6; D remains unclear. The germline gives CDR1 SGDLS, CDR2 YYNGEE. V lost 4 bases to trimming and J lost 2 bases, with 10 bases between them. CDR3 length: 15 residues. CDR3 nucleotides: TGTGCCAGCAGCTCCGCACCCGCTGGGGCCAACGTCCTGACTTTC. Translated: CASSSAPAGANVLTF.

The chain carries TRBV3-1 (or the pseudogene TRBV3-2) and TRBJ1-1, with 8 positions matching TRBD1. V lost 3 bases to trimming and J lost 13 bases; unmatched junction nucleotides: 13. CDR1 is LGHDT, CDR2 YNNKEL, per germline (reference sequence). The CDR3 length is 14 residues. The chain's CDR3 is CASSQTRTGTEGFF. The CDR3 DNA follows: TGTGCCAGCAGCCAGACCCGGACAGGGACAGAGGGTTTCTTT.

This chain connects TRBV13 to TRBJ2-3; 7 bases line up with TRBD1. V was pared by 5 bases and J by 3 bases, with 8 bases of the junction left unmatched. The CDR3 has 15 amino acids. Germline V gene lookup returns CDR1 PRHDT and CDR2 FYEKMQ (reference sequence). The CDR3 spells CASSPRQGATDTQYF. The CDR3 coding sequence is TGTGCCAGCAGCCCCAGACAGGGTGCAACAGATACGCAGTATTTT. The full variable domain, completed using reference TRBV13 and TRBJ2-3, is AAGVIQSPRHLIKEKRETATLKCYPIPRHDTVYWYQQGPGQDPQFLISFYEKMQSDKGSIPDRFSAQQFSDYHSELNMSSLELGDSALYFCASSPRQGATDTQYFGPGTRLTVL.

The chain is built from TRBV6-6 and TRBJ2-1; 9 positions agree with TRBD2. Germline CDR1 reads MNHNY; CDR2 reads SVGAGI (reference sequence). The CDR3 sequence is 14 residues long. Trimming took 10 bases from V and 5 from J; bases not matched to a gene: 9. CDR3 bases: TGTGCCACCGAGGGCGGGGGGGCCCACAATGAGCAGTTCTTC. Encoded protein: CATEGGGAHNEQFF.

CDR3 sequence: CASSLRQGVSPLHF. CDR3 in DNA: TGCGCCAGCAGCTTGAGGCAGGGGGTCTCACCCCTCCACTTT. The genes are TRBV5-1 and TRBJ1-6, with 7 positions matching TRBD1. The germline V gene has CDR1 SGHRS and CDR2 YFSETQ. This CDR3 region has 14 residues. J was trimmed by 10 bases and V by 1 base; bases with no gene match: 5. Full variable domain (missing parts from reference TRBV5-1 and TRBJ1-6): KAGVTQTPRYLIKTRGQQVTLSCSPISGHRSVSWYQQTPGQGLQFLFEYFSETQRNKGNFPGRFSGRQFSNSRSEMNVSTLELGDSALYLCASSLRQGVSPLHFGNGTRLTVT.

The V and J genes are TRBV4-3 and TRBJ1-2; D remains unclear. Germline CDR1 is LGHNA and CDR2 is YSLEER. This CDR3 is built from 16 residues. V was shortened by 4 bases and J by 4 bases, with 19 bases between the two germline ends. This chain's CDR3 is CASSPSAPDRVYGYTF. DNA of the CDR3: TGCGCCAGCAGCCCGTCCGCTCCGGATCGGGTCTATGGCTACACCTTC.

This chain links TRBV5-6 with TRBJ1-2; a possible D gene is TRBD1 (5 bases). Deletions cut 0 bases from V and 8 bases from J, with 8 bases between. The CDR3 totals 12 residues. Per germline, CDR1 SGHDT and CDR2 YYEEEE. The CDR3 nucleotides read TGTGCCAGCAGCTTGGGGAGGGACGGCTACACCTTC. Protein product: CASSLGRDGYTF.

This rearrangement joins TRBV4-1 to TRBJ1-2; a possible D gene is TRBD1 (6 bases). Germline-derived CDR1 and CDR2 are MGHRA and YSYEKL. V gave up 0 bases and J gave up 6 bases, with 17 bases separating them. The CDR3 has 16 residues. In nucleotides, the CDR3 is TGCGCCAGCAGCCAAGAGGGGGCCCTAGATTACGATGGCTACACCTTC. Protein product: CASSQEGALDYDGYTF.

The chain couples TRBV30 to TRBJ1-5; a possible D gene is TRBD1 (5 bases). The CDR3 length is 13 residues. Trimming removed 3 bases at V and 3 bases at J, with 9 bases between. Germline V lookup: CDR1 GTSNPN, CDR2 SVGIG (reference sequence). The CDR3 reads CAWRQGYNQPQHF. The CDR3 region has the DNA TGTGCCTGGAGGCAGGGCTACAATCAGCCCCAGCATTTT.

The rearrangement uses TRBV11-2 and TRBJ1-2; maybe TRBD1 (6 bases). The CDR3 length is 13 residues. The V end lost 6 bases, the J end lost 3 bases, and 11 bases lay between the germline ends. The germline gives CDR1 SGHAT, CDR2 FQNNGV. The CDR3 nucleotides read TGTGCCAGCAGTTCTGGGACATACTATGGCTACACCTTC. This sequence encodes CASSSGTYYGYTF.

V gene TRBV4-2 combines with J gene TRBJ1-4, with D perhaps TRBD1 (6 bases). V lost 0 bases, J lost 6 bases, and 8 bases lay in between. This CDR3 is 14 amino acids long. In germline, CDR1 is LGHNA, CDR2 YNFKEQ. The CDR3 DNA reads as TGTGCCAGCAGCCAAGAACAGGGCGATGAAAAACTGTTTTTT. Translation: CASSQEQGDEKLFF.

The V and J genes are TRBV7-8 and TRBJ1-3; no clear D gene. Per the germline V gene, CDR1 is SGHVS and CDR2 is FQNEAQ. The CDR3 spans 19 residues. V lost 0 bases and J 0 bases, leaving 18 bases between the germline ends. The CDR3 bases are TGTGCCAGCAGCTTAGCGGGGAGTAAATCACGGATCTCTGGAAACACCATATATTTT. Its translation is CASSLAGSKSRISGNTIYF.

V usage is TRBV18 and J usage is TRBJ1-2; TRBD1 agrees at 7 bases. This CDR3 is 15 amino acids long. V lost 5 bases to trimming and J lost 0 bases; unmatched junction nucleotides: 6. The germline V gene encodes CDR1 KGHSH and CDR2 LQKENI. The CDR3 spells CASSSTGDTNYGYTF. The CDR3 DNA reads TGTGCCAGCTCATCAACAGGGGATACTAACTATGGCTACACCTTC.

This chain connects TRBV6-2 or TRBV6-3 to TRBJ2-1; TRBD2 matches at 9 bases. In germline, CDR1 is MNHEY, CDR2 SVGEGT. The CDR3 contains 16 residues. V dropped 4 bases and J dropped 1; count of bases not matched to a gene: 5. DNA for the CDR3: TGTGCCAGCAGTTTCGGACTAGCGTTTTCCTACAATGAGCAGTTCTTC. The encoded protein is CASSFGLAFSYNEQFF.

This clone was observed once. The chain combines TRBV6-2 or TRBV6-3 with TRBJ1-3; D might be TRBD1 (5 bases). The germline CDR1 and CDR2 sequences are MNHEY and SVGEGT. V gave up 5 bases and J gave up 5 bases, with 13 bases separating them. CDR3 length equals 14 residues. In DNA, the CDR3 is TGTGCCAGCAGTCCCCCCGGGGGTCGAAACACCATATATTTT. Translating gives CASSPPGGRNTIYF.